This T cell receptor beta chain appears in the sequencing data of a study of shared clonotypes between healthy human individuals. Study-level findings and limits: Of the naive CD4 clonotypes, roughly 5.2% were shared across a few donors. Naive subsets, compared against memory subsets, generally had larger estimated richness values. Compared with clonotypes that all four donors shared, non-shared clonotypes had lower generation probabilities.

Repertoires were generated with immunoSEQ multiplex PCR, while TCRdb's copy carries only in-frame clones and drops some. The sample lists fewer than 1.8 million clones, about 98.5% occurring once. The ends lost 1 base at V and 6 bases at J; junction bases unmatched: 12. This CDR3 comprises 17 residues. In germline, CDR1 is SGHTA, CDR2 FQGNSA. Concerning this clone itself: Its cognate antigen is unknown.

Sequencing was performed on naive CD4+ T cells sorted from blood. The subset: CD45RA+ positively selected. This clonotype was sampled from a man aged 25 to 40 in good health. The chain carries TRBV7-2 and TRBJ2-7; 10 bases map to TRBD2. The CDR3 nucleotides read TGTGCCAGCAGCTTAGAGGCTAGCGGGAGTTGGCTGGGCGAGCAGTACTTC. Translated: CASSLEASGSWLGEQYF.